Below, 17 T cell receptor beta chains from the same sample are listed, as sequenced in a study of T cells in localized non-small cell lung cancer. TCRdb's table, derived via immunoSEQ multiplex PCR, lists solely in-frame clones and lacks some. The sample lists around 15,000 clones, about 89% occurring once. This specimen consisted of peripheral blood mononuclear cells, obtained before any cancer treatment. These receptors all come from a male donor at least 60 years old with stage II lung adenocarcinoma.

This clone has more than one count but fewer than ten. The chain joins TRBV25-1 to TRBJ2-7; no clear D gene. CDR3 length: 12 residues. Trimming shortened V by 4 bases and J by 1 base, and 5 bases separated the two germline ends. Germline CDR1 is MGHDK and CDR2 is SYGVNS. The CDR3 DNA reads TGTGCCAGCAGTGGAAATTCCTACGAGCAGTACTTC. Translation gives CASSGNSYEQYF.

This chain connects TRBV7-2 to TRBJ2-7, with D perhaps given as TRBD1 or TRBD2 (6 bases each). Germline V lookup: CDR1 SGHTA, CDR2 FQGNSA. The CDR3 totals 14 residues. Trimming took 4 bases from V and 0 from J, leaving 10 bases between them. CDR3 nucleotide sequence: TGTGCCAGCAGCTCGCGGGACAACTCCTACGAGCAGTACTTC. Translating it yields CASSSRDNSYEQYF.

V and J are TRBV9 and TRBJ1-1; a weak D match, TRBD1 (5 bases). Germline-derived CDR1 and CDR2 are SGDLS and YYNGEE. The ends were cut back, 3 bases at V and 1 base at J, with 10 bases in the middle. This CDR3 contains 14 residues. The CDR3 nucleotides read TGTGCCAGCAGCGGCCGACAGACGAACACTGAAGCTTTCTTT. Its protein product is CASSGRQTNTEAFF. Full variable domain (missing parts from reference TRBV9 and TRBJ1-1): DSGVTQTPKHLITATGQRVTLRCSPRSGDLSVYWYQQSLDQGLQFLIQYYNGEERAKGNILERFSAQQFPDLHSELNLSSLELGDSALYFCASSGRQTNTEAFFGQGTRLTVV.

Here the CDR3 reads CASSGSGQRGEQFF. The CDR3, as DNA: TGCGCCAGCAGCGGATCGGGACAGCGAGGTGAGCAGTTCTTC. The chain couples TRBV5-1 to TRBJ2-1; TRBD1 matches at 7 bases. The junction had 10 bases not matched to a gene; V was cut back by 4 bases and J by 9 bases. CDR1 and CDR2 from the germline V gene are SGHRS and YFSETQ. The CDR3 is 14 residues long. Combining the CDR3 with reference TRBV5-1 and TRBJ2-1 gives the whole variable domain KAGVTQTPRYLIKTRGQQVTLSCSPISGHRSVSWYQQTPGQGLQFLFEYFSETQRNKGNFPGRFSGRQFSNSRSEMNVSTLELGDSALYLCASSGSGQRGEQFFGPGTRLTVL.

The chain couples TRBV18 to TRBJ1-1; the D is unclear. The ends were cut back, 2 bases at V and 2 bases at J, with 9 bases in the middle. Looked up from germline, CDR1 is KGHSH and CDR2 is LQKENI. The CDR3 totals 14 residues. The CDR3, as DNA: TGTGCCAGCTCACCAGGGAACTCAAACACTGAAGCTTTCTTT. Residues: CASSPGNSNTEAFF.

The CDR3 region is CAISESRGSDEQFF. Written as DNA, the CDR3 is TGTGCCATCAGTGAGTCCCGCGGGAGTGATGAGCAGTTCTTC. The chain combines TRBV10-3 with TRBJ2-1; 7 nucleotides align to TRBD2. CDR3 length equals 14 residues. Trimming took 0 bases from V and 8 from J; bases not matched to a gene: 4. CDR1 is ENHRY and CDR2 is SYGVKD in the germline V gene.

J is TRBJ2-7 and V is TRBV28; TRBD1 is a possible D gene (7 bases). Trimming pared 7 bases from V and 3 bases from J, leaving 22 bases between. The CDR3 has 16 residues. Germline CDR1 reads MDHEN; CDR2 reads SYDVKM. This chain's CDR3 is CASNPDPTGRIYEQYF. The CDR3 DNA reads TGTGCCAGCAACCCCGACCCGACAGGGAGGATCTACGAGCAGTACTTC.

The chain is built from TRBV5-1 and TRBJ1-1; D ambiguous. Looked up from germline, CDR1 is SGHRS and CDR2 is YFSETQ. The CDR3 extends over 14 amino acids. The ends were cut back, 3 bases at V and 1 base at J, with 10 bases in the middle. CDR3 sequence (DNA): TGCGCCAGCAGCTCCGACGGAGCGAACACTGAAGCTTTCTTT. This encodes CASSSDGANTEAFF.

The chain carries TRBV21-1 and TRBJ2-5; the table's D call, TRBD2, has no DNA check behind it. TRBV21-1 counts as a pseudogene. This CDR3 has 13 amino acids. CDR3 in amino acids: CASRSTPEETQYF. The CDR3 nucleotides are TGTGCCAGCAGGTCGACTCCCGAAGAGACCCAGTACTTC.

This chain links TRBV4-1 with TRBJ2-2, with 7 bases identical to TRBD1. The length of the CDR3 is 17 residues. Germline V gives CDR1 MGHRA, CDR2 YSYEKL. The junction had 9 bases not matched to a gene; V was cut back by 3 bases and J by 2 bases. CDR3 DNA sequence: TGCGCCAGCAGCCATTCCTCGAGGGGGCTTAACACCGGGGAGCTGTTTTTT. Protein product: CASSHSSRGLNTGELFF.

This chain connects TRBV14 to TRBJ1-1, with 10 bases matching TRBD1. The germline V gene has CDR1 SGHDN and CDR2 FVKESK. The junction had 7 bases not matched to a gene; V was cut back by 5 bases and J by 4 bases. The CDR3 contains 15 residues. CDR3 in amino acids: CASSFSRTGGTEAFF. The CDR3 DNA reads TGTGCCAGCAGCTTTTCCCGGACAGGGGGCACTGAAGCTTTCTTT.

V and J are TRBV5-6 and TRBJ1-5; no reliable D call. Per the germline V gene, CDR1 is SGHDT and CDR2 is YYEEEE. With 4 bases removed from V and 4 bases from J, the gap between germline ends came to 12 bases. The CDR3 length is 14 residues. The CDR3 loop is CASSEGLTNQPQHF. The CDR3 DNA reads TGTGCCAGCAGCGAGGGCCTAACTAATCAGCCCCAGCATTTT. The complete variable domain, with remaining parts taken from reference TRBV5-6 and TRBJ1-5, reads DAGVTQSPTHLIKTRGQQVTLRCSPKSGHDTVSWYQQALGQGPQFIFQYYEEEERQRGNFPDRFSGHQFPNYSSELNVNALLLGDSALYLCASSEGLTNQPQHFGDGTRLSIL.

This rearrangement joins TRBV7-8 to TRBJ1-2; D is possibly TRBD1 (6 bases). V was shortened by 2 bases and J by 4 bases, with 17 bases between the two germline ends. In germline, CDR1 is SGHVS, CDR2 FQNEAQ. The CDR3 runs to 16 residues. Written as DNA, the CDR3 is TGTGCCAGCAGCTTATCGACGACAGGTCGTCTCTATGGCTACACCTTC. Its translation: CASSLSTTGRLYGYTF.

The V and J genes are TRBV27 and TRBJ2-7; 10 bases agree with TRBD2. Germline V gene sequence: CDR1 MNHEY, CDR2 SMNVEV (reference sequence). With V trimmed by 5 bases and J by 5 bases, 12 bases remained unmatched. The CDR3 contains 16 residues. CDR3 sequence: CASSPLHLAGEDEQYF. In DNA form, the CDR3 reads TGTGCCAGCAGTCCTCTTCATCTAGCGGGAGAAGACGAGCAGTACTTC.

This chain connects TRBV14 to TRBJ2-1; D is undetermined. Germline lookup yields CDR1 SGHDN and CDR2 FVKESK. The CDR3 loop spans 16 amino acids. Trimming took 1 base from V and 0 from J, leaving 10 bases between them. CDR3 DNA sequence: TGTGCCAGCAGCCAAGGCGGCGACCTCTCCTACAATGAGCAGTTCTTC. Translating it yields CASSQGGDLSYNEQFF.

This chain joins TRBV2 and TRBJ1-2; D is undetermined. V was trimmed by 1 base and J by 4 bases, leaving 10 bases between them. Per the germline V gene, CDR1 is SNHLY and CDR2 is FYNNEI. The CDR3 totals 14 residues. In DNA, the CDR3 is TGTGCCAGCAGTGAAGATTGGCAGGTCTATGGCTACACCTTC. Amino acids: CASSEDWQVYGYTF.

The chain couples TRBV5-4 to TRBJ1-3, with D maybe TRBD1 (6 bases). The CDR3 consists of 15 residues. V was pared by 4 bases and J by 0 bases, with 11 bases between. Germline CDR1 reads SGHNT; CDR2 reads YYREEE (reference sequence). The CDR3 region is CASSDGQRSGNTIYF. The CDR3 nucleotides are TGTGCCAGCAGCGACGGACAGCGCTCTGGAAACACCATATATTTT.